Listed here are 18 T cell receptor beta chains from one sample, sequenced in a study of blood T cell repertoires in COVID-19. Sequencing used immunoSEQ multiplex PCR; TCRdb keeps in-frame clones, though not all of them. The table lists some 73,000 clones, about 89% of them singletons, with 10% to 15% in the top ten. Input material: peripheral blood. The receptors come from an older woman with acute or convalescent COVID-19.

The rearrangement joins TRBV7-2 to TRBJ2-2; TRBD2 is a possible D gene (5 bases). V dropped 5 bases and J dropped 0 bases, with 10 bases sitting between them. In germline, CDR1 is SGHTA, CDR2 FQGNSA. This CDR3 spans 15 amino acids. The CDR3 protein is CASSLGLANTGELFF. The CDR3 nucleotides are TGTGCCAGCAGCCTCGGACTTGCGAACACCGGGGAGCTGTTTTTT.

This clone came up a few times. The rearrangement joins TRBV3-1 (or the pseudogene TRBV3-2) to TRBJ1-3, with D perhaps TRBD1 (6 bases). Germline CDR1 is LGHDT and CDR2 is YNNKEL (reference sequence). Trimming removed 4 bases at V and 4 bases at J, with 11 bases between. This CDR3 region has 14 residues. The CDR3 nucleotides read TGTGCCAGCAGCCCCACAGGGCCCGGAAACACCATATATTTT. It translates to CASSPTGPGNTIYF.

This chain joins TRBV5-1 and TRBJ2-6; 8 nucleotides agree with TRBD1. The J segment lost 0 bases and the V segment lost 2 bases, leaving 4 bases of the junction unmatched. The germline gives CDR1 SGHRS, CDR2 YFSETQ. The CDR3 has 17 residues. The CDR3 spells CASSFQGAVSGANVLTF. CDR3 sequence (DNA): TGCGCCAGCAGCTTCCAGGGGGCTGTCTCTGGGGCCAACGTCCTGACTTTC.

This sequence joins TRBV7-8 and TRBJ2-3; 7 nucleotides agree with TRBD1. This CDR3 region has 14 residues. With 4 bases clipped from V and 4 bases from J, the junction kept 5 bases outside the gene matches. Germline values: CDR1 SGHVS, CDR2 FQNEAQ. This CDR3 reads CASSSGGGADTQYF. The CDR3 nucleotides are TGTGCCAGCAGCTCAGGGGGTGGGGCAGATACGCAGTATTTT.

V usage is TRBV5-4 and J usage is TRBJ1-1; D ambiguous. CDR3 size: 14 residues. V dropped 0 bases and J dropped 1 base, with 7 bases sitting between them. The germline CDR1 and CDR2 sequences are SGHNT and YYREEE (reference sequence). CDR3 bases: TGTGCCAGCAGCTTGGACAGCTCGAACACTGAAGCTTTCTTT. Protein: CASSLDSSNTEAFF.

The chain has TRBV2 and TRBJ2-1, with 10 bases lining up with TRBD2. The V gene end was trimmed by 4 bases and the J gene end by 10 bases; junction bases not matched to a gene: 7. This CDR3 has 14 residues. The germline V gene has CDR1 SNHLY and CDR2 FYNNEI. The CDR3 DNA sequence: TGTGCCAGCAGTGCTTTAGCGGGGGGTGGGGAGCAGTTCTTC. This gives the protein CASSALAGGGEQFF.

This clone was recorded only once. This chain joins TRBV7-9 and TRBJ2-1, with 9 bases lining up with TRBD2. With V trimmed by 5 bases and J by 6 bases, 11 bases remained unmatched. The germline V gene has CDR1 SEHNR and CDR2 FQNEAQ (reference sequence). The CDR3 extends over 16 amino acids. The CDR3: CASSGALRGGANEQFF. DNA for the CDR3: TGTGCCAGCAGCGGAGCTCTGCGCGGGGGGGCCAATGAGCAGTTCTTC.

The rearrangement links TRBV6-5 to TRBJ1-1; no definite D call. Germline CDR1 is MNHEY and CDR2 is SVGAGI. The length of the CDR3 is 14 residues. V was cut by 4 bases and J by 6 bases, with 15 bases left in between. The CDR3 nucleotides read TGTGCCAGCAGTTTCACTCGGGAGCAGGCTGAAGCTTTCTTT. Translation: CASSFTREQAEAFF.

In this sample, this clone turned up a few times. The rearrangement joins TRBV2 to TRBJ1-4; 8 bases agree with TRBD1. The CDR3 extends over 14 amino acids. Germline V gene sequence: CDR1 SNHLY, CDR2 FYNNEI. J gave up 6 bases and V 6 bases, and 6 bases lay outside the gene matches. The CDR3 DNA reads TGTGCCAGCAGCGCCGACAGGGGTTATGAAAAACTGTTTTTT. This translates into CASSADRGYEKLFF.

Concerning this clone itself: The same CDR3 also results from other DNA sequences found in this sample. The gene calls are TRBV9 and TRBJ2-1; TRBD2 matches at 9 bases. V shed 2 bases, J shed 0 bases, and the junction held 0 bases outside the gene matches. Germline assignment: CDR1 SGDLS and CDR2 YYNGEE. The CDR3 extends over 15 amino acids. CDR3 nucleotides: TGTGCCAGCAGCGTTAGCGGGAGCTCCTACAATGAGCAGTTCTTC. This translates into CASSVSGSSYNEQFF.

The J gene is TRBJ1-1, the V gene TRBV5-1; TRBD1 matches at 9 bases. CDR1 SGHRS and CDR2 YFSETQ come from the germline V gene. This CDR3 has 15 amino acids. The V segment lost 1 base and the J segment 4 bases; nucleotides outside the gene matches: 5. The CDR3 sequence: CASSLTGTGSTEAFF. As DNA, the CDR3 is TGCGCCAGCAGCTTGACCGGGACAGGGAGCACTGAAGCTTTCTTT.

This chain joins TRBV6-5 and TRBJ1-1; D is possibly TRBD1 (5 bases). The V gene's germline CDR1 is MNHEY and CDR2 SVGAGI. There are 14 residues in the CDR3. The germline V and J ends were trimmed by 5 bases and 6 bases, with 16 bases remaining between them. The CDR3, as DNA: TGTGCCAGCAGTCCCGACAGTTACAGTGCTGAAGCTTTCTTT. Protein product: CASSPDSYSAEAFF.

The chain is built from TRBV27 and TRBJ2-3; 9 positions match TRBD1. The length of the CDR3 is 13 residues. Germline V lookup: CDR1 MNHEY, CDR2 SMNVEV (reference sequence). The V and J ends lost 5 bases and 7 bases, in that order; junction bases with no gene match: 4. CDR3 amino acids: CASSLQGAYTQYF. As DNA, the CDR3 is TGTGCCAGCAGTCTACAGGGGGCCTATACGCAGTATTTT.

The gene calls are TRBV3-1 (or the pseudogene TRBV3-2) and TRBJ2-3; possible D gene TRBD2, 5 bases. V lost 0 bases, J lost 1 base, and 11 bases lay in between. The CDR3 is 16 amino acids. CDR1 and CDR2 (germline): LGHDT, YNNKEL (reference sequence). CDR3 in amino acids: CASSQEPGRGTDTQYF. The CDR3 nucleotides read TGTGCCAGCAGCCAAGAACCGGGAAGGGGCACAGATACGCAGTATTTT.

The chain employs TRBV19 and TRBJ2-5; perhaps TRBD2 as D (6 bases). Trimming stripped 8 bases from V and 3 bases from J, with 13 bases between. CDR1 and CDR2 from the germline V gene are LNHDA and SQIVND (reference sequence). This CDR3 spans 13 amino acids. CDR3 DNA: TGTGCCAGTCGCCGGGACTCTAAAGAGACCCAGTACTTC. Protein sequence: CASRRDSKETQYF. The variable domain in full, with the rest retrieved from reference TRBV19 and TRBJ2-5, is DGGITQSPKYLFRKEGQNVTLSCEQNLNHDAMYWYRQDPGQGLRLIYYSQIVNDFQKGDIAEGYSVSREKKESFPLTVTSAQKNPTAFYLCASRRDSKETQYFGPGTRLLVL.

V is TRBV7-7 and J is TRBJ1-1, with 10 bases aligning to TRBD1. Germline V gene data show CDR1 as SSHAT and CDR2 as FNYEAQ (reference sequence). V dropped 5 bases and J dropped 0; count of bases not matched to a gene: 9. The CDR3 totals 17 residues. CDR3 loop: CASSPGGTGALNTEAFF. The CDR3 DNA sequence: TGTGCCAGCAGCCCGGGGGGGACAGGGGCTTTGAACACTGAAGCTTTCTTT.

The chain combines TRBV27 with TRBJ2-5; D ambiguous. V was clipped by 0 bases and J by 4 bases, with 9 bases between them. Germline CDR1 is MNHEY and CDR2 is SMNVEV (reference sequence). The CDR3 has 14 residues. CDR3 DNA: TGTGCCAGCAGTTTATCAGGTGGGCGAGAGACCCAGTACTTC. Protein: CASSLSGGRETQYF.

CDR3 sequence (DNA): TGTGCCATCAGTGAGTCAGGGGCCCGTCTATCCCTGAACACTGAAGCTTTCTTT. Encoded protein: CAISESGARLSLNTEAFF. This rearrangement joins TRBV10-3 to TRBJ1-1; D is perhaps TRBD1 (5 bases). CDR1 is ENHRY and CDR2 is SYGVKD in the germline V gene. The CDR3 runs to 18 residues. Trimming shortened V by 0 bases and J by 0 bases, and 17 bases separated the two germline ends.